Reported below is one T cell receptor (beta chain). Trimming left V 5 bases short and J 1 base short, with 10 bases between. CDR1 and CDR2 (germline): DFQATT, SNEGSKA (reference sequence). This CDR3 region has 13 residues. TRB was amplified from about 260-540 ng of blood genomic DNA. BIOMED2 TRB-A/B primer pools were used in multiplex TRB PCR. TCRdb re-analysed the multiplex PCR reads in MiXCR, keeping a single row per CDR3 protein. The table lists 5,000 or so distinct CDR3 sequences, about 20% of them singletons, with approximately 7% in the top ten. This sample was taken from a study of T and B cells in COVID-19 patients. Study in general: Recovered patients mostly had mild to moderate COVID-19 managed as outpatients.

The TCR originated in a human donor who had recovered from COVID-19. The rearrangement uses TRBV20-1 and TRBJ2-3; tentative D call: TRBD2 (5 bases). The sequenced sample was blood. The CDR3 DNA is TGCAGTGCTTTTGACGGGGGCACAGATACGCAGTATTTT. Residues: CSAFDGGTDTQYF.